The 24 T cell receptor beta chains in this list originate from one sample, sequenced in a study of early T cells in non-severe SARS-CoV-2 infection. TCRdb ran MiXCR on the 5' RACE reads and lists one entry per CDR3 protein. The table has 95,000 to 100,000 distinct CDR3 sequences, about 12% seen once. Sample: whole blood. The receptors stem from an adult who was a healthcare worker with PCR-confirmed SARS-CoV-2 infection or an uninfected control (not recorded which).

This clonotype was detected only a few times. This sequence joins TRBV5-6 and TRBJ1-1, with TRBD1 matching over 8 bases. V lost 5 bases to trimming and J lost 4 bases; unmatched junction nucleotides: 13. The CDR3 totals 16 residues. The V gene's germline CDR1 is SGHDT and CDR2 YYEEEE. The CDR3 sequence: CASSLGQGDWGTEAFF. CDR3 in DNA: TGTGCCAGCAGTCTCGGACAGGGAGATTGGGGCACTGAAGCTTTCTTT.

This clonotype was seen many times. J is TRBJ2-7 and V is TRBV5-4; tentative D call: TRBD2 (5 bases). V lost 4 bases and J lost 10, with 18 bases in between. Germline CDR1 reads SGHNT; CDR2 reads YYREEE (reference sequence). The CDR3 sequence is 13 residues long. CDR3 region: CASSRTGLFLQYF. DNA of the CDR3: TGTGCCAGCAGCCGAACTGGACTTTTTCTCCAGTACTTC.

The rearrangement joins TRBV5-1 to TRBJ2-1; D is uncertain. Germline V gene data show CDR1 as SGHRS and CDR2 as YFSETQ. This CDR3 comprises 14 residues. Trimming stripped 2 bases from V and 5 bases from J, with 11 bases between. The CDR3, as DNA: TGCGCCAGCAGCTTAGGATGGTCTGACAATGAGCAGTTCTTC. Protein: CASSLGWSDNEQFF.

This clonotype appeared many times. The J gene is TRBJ1-2, the V gene TRBV7-2; D is uncertain. Germline V lookup: CDR1 SGHTA, CDR2 FQGNSA. The CDR3 spans 15 residues. Trimming cost V 4 bases and J 4 bases, with 16 bases left between them. CDR3 DNA sequence: TGTGCCAGCAGCTCCGGATCCGAGCGGGGCTATGGCTACACCTTC. Translating it yields CASSSGSERGYGYTF.

This clonotype came up a few times. This chain links TRBV20-1 with TRBJ2-5, with TRBD1 identical over 10 bases. Unmatched junction bases numbered 3, after V lost 2 bases and J lost 0 bases. Germline V gene sequence: CDR1 DFQATT, CDR2 SNEGSKA (reference sequence). The CDR3 sequence is 15 residues long. CDR3 coding DNA: TGCAGTGCTAGATTGGACAGGGGGAACCAAGAGACCCAGTACTTC. This codes for CSARLDRGNQETQYF.

This clonotype was observed a few times. The chain links TRBV6-5 to TRBJ2-1, with 10 bases identical to TRBD1. The V gene end was trimmed by 6 bases and the J gene end by 9 bases; junction bases not matched to a gene: 11. This CDR3 has 15 residues. Germline V gene lookup returns CDR1 MNHEY and CDR2 SVGAGI. CDR3 sequence (DNA): TGTGCCAGCAGAAGACAGGGGGCGATTTCTGGTGAGCAGTTCTTC. Protein product: CASRRQGAISGEQFF.

This clonotype came up many times. The CDR3 region has the DNA TGTGCCAGCAGTTACCGAACAGTAGGCGGAGAGACCCAGTACTTC. Translating gives CASSYRTVGGETQYF. The rearrangement links TRBV6-2 or TRBV6-3 to TRBJ2-5, with D unresolved. V was shortened by 2 bases and J by 4 bases, with 14 bases between the two germline ends. This CDR3 contains 15 residues. Germline CDR1 MNHEY, CDR2 SVGEGT.

The rearrangement uses TRBV5-1 and TRBJ2-3; 8 nucleotides match TRBD2. The CDR3 totals 15 residues. Germline lookup yields CDR1 SGHRS and CDR2 YFSETQ. J was trimmed by 1 base and V by 4 bases; bases with no gene match: 5. The CDR3 loop reads CASSSSGDRTDTQYF. In DNA form, the CDR3 reads TGCGCCAGCAGCAGTAGCGGGGACCGCACAGATACGCAGTATTTT.

This clonotype was counted at least ten times. The CDR3 DNA follows: TGTGCCAGCAGCTTAAAGGGTGCCTACGAGCAGTACTTC. Protein sequence: CASSLKGAYEQYF. The chain is built from TRBV11-2 and TRBJ2-7; no firm D call. CDR1 and CDR2 from the germline V gene are SGHAT and FQNNGV. Trimming shortened V by 2 bases and J by 2 bases, and 7 bases separated the two germline ends. This CDR3 has 13 amino acids.

This clonotype was seen at least ten times. J is TRBJ2-7 and V is TRBV20-1; 7 bases are shared with TRBD1. Germline CDR1 is DFQATT and CDR2 is SNEGSKA (reference sequence). The CDR3 spans 13 residues. The junction had 5 bases not matched to a gene; V was cut back by 3 bases and J by 3 bases. CDR3 nucleotide sequence: TGCAGTGCTAGTAGCAGGGGGATCTACGAGCAGTACTTC. This sequence encodes CSASSRGIYEQYF.

This clonotype was detected many times. V usage is TRBV2 and J usage is TRBJ2-7; D uncertain. Per the germline V gene, CDR1 is SNHLY and CDR2 is FYNNEI. The ends were cut back, 6 bases at V and 5 bases at J, with 5 bases in the middle. This CDR3 comprises 10 residues. The CDR3 sequence is CASRLDEQYF. For the CDR3, the DNA is TGTGCCAGCAGGTTAGACGAGCAGTACTTC. Full variable domain (rest looked up from reference TRBV2 and TRBJ2-7): EPEVTQTPSHQVTQMGQEVILRCVPISNHLYFYWYRQILGQKVEFLVSFYNNEISEKSEIFDDQFSVERPDGSNFTLKIRSTKLEDSAMYFCASRLDEQYFGPGTRLTVT.

This chain uses TRBV20-1 with TRBJ2-7; no definite D call. The V and J ends lost 5 bases and 5 bases respectively, with 19 bases between them. The CDR3 runs 14 residues. Germline V gene data show CDR1 as DFQATT and CDR2 as SNEGSKA (reference sequence). The CDR3 region is CSAQPGLSSHEQYF. CDR3 DNA: TGCAGTGCTCAACCCGGGTTAAGTAGTCACGAGCAGTACTTC.

This clonotype was picked up a small number of times. The junction departs from germline at one end; a sequencing error may be responsible. The rearrangement links TRBV4-3 to TRBJ2-1; 7 bases align to TRBD2. There are 15 residues in the CDR3. The V gene's germline CDR1 is LGHNA and CDR2 YSLEER. CDR3 amino acids: CASSPSSGSYKEQFF. The DNA for the CDR3 is TGCGCCAGCAGCCCTTCTAGCGGCTCCTACAAGGAGCAGTTCTTC.

V is TRBV29-1 and J is TRBJ2-6; the match to TRBD1 covers 7 bases. CDR1 SQVTM and CDR2 ANQGSEA come from the germline V gene. The CDR3 length is 16 residues. V gave up 5 bases and J gave up 2 bases; unmatched junction bases: 9. The CDR3 DNA is TGCAGCGTTACAGAACAGGGGTCGACTGGGGCCAACGTCCTGACTTTC. Amino acids: CSVTEQGSTGANVLTF.

This clonotype was seen at least ten times. The rearrangement links TRBV4-3 to TRBJ2-5; TRBD1 matches 9 bases. Germline V gene sequence: CDR1 LGHNA, CDR2 YSLEER. The CDR3 is 15 amino acids. V was pared by 4 bases and J by 2 bases, with 5 bases of the junction left unmatched. The CDR3 is CASSRGQGRQETQYF. The CDR3 DNA reads TGCGCCAGCAGCCGCGGACAGGGGCGACAAGAGACCCAGTACTTC.

In this sample, this clonotype turned up many times. The rearrangement uses TRBV12-3 or TRBV12-4 and TRBJ1-1; no clear D gene. Trimming took 3 bases from V and 3 from J, leaving 8 bases between them. This CDR3 has 13 amino acids. CDR3 amino acids: CASSLWRDTEAFF. The CDR3 nucleotides are TGTGCCAGCAGTTTGTGGAGGGACACTGAAGCTTTCTTT.

This clonotype appeared many times. This chain links TRBV10-3 with TRBJ1-4, with D perhaps TRBD1 (6 bases). The CDR3 sequence is 14 residues long. Trimming took 3 bases from V and 8 from J, leaving 13 bases between them. Germline CDR1 reads ENHRY; CDR2 reads SYGVKD. DNA of the CDR3: TGTGCCATCAGTGAAGTTTGGGGACACGAAAAACTGTTTTTT. Protein sequence: CAISEVWGHEKLFF.

The V gene is TRBV2, the J gene TRBJ2-1; D gene ambiguous. CDR3 size: 11 residues. Between the trimmed V and J ends, which lost 5 bases and 7 bases, there was a span of 6 bases. Germline V gene sequence: CDR1 SNHLY, CDR2 FYNNEI. DNA for the CDR3: TGTGCCAGCAGTACCCTTAATGAGCAGTTCTTC. Protein product: CASSTLNEQFF.

At least ten counts were recorded for this clonotype. The junction shows a germline mismatch at one end, possibly a read error. This chain uses TRBV27 with TRBJ2-7; perhaps TRBD1 as D (6 bases). The germline V gene encodes CDR1 MNHEY and CDR2 SMNVEV (reference sequence). The CDR3 totals 14 residues. The CDR3: CASSFAGESYEQYF. CDR3 bases: TGTGCCAGTAGTTTCGCAGGGGAATCTTACGAGCAGTACTTC.

The genes are TRBV13 and TRBJ1-3; D gene uncertain. CDR3 length: 14 residues. The ends were cut back, 2 bases at V and 0 bases at J, with 5 bases in the middle. The germline V gene encodes CDR1 PRHDT and CDR2 FYEKMQ (reference sequence). CDR3 in amino acids: CASSLTRSGNTIYF. In nucleotides, the CDR3 is TGTGCCAGCAGCTTAACACGCTCTGGAAACACCATATATTTT.

This clonotype has only a few counts. This rearrangement joins TRBV4-1 to TRBJ2-2, with 7 nucleotides matching TRBD2. The CDR3 covers 17 residues. The trim removed 6 bases at V and 1 base at J, leaving 11 bases unmatched. Per the germline V gene, CDR1 is MGHRA and CDR2 is YSYEKL. CDR3 DNA sequence: TGCGCCAGCAGTTCCCCTGCTGCTAGCGGGAACACCGGGGAGCTGTTTTTT. It yields the protein CASSSPAASGNTGELFF.

This chain uses TRBV29-1 with TRBJ2-2, with D possibly being TRBD1 (5 bases). V gave up 0 bases and J gave up 3 bases, with 11 bases separating them. Germline CDR1 is SQVTM and CDR2 is ANQGSEA. This CDR3 is 15 amino acids long. The CDR3 loop reads CSVEDLGHHTGELFF. The CDR3 region has the DNA TGCAGCGTTGAAGATCTCGGACATCACACCGGGGAGCTGTTTTTT.

This clonotype was found a few times. The V call is TRBV28, the J call TRBJ2-1, with TRBD2 identical over 9 bases. CDR1 is MDHEN, CDR2 SYDVKM, per germline. This CDR3 comprises 13 residues. After removal of 8 bases from V and 2 bases from J, the junction contained 1 base not matched to a gene. The CDR3 region is CASAGGPYNEQFF. As DNA, the CDR3 is TGTGCCAGCGCGGGGGGGCCCTACAATGAGCAGTTCTTC.

The sample holds many counts of this clonotype. This sequence joins TRBV28 and TRBJ2-4; D is possibly TRBD2 (7 bases). Germline CDR1 MDHEN, CDR2 SYDVKM. The V end was cut by 2 bases, the J end by 0 bases, with 23 bases between. The CDR3 is 20 residues long. The CDR3 region is CASSLTGPGGTIIAKNIQYF. CDR3 coding DNA: TGTGCCAGCAGTTTAACAGGCCCGGGGGGCACTATTATAGCCAAAAACATTCAGTACTTC.